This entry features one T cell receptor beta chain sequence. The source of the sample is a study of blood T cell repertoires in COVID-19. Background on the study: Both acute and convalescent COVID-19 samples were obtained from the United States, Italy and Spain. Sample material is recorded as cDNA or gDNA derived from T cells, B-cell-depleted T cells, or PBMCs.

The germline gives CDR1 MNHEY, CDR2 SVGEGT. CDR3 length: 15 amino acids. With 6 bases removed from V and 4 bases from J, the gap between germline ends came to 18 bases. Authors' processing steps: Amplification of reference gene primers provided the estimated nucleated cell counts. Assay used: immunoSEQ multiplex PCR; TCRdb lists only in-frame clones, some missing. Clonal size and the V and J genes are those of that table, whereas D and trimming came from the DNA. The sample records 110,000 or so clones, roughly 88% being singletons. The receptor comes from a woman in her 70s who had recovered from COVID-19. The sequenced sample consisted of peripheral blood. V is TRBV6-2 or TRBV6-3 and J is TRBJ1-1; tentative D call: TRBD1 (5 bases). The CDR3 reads CASSPATRVVTEAFF. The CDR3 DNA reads TGTGCCAGCAGCCCCGCCACCAGGGTGGTCACTGAAGCTTTCTTT.